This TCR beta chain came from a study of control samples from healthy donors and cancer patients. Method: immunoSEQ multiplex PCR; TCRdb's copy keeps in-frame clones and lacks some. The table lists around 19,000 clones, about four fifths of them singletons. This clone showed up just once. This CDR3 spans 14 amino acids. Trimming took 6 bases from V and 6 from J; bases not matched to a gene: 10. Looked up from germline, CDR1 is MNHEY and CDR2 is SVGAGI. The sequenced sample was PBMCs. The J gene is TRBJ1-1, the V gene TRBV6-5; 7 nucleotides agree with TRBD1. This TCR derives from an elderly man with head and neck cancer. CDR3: CASRPRTGVPEAFF. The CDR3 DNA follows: TGTGCCAGCAGGCCCAGGACAGGCGTACCTGAAGCTTTCTTT.